This TCR beta chain is from a study of T cells in Graves' hyperthyroidism and ophthalmopathy. Newly diagnosed patients aged 18 to 65 had hyperthyroidism of under 2 months' duration. Pregnant or lactating patients were excluded, as were those with uncontrolled infection or other autoimmune disease. A roughly 10 ml volume of fresh peripheral blood provided the PBMCs. This CDR3 spans 15 amino acids. V was shortened by 1 base and J by 3 bases, with 13 bases between the two germline ends. Germline V gene sequence: CDR1 SGHTA, CDR2 FQGNSA. Notes on the study in general: Researchers found most expanded thyroid clonotypes above 0.001 in blood as well.

This clonotype was observed many times. What it binds is unknown. TCR beta CDR3 sequences were amplified from RNA transcripts. The HTBI set primed first-round TCR CDR3 RT-PCR. TCRdb used MiXCR to reprocess the multiplex PCR reads, holding one entry per CDR3 protein. Here the sample spans around 210,000 distinct CDR3 sequences, less than 20% being singletons. This clonotype was obtained from a woman in her 50s with Graves' hyperthyroidism. This chain uses TRBV7-2 with TRBJ2-7; perhaps TRBD2 as D (6 bases). Sequencing input: blood. The CDR3 nucleotides are TGTGCCAGCAGCTTAGACCAGGGACTGATCTACGAGCAGTACTTC. Translation gives CASSLDQGLIYEQYF.